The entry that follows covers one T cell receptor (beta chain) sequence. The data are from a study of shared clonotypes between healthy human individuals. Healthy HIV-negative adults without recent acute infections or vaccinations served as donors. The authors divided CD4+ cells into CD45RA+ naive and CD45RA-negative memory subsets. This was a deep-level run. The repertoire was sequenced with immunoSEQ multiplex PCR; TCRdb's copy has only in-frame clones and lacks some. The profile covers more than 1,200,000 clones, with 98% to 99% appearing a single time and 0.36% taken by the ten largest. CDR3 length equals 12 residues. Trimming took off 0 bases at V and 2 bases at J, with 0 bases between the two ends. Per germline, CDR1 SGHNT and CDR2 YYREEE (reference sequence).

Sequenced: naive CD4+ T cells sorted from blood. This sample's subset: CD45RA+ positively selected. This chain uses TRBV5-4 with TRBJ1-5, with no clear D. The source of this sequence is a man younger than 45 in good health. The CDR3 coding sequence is TGTGCCAGCAGCTTGGGCAATCAGCCCCAGCATTTT. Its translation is CASSLGNQPQHF. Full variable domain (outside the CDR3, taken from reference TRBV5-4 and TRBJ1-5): ETGVTQSPTHLIKTRGQQVTLRCSSQSGHNTVSWYQQALGQGPQFIFQYYREEENGRGNFPPRFSGLQFPNYSSELNVNALELDDSALYLCASSLGNQPQHFGDGTRLSIL.